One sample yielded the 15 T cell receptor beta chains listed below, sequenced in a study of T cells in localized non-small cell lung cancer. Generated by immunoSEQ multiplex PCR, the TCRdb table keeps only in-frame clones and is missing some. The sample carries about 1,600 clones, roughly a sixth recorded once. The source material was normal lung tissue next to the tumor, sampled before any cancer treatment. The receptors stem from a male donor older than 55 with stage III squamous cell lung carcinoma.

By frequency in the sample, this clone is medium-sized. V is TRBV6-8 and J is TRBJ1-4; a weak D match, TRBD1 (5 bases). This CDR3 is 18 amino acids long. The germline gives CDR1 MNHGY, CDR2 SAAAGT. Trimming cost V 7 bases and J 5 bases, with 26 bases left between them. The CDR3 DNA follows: TGTGCCAGCAATTTTAAGGGCACTTTCTGGGGGTCAAATGAAAAACTGTTTTTT. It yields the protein CASNFKGTFWGSNEKLFF.

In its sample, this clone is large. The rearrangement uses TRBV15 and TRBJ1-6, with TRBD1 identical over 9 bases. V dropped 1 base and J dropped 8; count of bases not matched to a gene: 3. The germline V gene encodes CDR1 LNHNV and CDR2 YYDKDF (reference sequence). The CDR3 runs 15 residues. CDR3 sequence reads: CATSRGDRVYSPLHF. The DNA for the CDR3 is TGTGCCACCAGCAGAGGGGACAGGGTTTATTCACCCCTCCACTTT.

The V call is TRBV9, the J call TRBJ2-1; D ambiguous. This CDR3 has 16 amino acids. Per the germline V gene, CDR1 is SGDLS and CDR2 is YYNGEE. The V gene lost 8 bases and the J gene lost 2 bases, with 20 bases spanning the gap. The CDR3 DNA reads TGTGCCAGGACGACGGACCCTAAGTTCCCCTACAATGAGCAGTTCTTC. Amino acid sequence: CARTTDPKFPYNEQFF.

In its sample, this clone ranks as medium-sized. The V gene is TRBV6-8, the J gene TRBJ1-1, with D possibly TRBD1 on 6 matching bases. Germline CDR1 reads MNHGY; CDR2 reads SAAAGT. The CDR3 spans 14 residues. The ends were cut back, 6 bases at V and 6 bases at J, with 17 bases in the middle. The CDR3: CASSKRQGKSEAFF. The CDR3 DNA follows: TGTGCCAGCAGCAAAAGGCAGGGGAAGTCTGAAGCTTTCTTT.

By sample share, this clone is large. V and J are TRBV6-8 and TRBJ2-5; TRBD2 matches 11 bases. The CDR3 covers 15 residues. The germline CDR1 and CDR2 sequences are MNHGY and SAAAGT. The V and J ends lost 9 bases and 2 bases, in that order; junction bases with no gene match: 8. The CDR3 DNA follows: TGTGCCAGTGGGCAACTAGCGGGGGATCAAGAGACCCAGTACTTC. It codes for CASGQLAGDQETQYF.

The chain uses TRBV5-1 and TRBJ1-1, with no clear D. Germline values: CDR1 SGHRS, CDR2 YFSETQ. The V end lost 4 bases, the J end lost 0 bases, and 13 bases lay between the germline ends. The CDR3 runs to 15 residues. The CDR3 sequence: CASSPEGGMNTEAFF. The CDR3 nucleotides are TGCGCCAGCAGCCCGGAGGGAGGAATGAACACTGAAGCTTTCTTT.

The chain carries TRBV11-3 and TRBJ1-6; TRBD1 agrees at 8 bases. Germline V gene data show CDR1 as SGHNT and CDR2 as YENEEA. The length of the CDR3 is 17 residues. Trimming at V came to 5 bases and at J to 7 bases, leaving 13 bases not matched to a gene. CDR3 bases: TGTGCCAGCAGCCAAGCCTCTGGACAGGGTAAGAATTCACCCCTCCACTTT. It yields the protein CASSQASGQGKNSPLHF.

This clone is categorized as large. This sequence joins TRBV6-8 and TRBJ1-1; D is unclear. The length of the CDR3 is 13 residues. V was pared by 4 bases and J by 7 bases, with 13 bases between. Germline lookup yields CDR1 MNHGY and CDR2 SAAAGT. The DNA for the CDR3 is TGTGCCAGCAGTTTGGTTTCGGGGAGTGAAGCTTTCTTT. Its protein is CASSLVSGSEAFF.

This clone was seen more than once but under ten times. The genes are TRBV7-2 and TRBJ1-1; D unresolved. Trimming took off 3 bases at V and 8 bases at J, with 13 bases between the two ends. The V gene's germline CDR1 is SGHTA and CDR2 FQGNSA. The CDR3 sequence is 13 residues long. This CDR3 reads CASSFQDRWEAFF. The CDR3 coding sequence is TGTGCCAGCAGCTTCCAGGACCGGTGGGAAGCTTTCTTT.

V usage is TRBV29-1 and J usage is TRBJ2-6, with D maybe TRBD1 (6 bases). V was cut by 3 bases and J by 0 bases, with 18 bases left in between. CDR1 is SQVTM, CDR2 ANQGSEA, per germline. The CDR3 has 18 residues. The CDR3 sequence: CSVDGGTGSLSGANVLTF. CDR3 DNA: TGCAGCGTTGACGGAGGTACAGGGTCCCTCTCTGGGGCCAACGTCCTGACTTTC.

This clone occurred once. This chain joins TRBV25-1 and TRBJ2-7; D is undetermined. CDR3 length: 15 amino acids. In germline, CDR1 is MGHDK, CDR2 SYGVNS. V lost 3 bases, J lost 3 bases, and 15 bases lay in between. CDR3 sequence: CASSEVGVKGYEQYF. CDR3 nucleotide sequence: TGTGCCAGCAGTGAGGTAGGCGTTAAAGGCTACGAGCAGTACTTC.

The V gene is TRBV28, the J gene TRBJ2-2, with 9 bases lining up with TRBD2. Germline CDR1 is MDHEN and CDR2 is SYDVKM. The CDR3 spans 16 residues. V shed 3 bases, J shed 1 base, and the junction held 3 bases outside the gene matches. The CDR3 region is CASSFLSGGNTGELFF. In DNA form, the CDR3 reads TGTGCCAGCAGTTTTCTTAGCGGGGGGAACACCGGGGAGCTGTTTTTT.

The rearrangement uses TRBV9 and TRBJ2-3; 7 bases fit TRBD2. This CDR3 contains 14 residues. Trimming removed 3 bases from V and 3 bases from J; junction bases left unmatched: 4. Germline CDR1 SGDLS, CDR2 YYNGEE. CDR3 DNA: TGTGCCAGCAGCGCAGGACTAGTTACAGATACGCAGTATTTT. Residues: CASSAGLVTDTQYF.

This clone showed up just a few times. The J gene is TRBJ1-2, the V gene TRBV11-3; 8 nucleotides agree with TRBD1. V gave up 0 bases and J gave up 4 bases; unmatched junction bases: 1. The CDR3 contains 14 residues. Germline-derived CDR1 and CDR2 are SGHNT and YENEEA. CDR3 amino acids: CASSLDDRGYGYTF. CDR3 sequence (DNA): TGTGCCAGCAGCTTAGACGACAGGGGCTATGGCTACACCTTC.

CDR3 residues: CASSEVEWATAFTGELFF. In DNA, the CDR3 is TGTGCCAGCAGTGAAGTAGAGTGGGCTACAGCTTTCACCGGGGAGCTGTTTTTT. The chain uses TRBV6-1 and TRBJ2-2; no clear D. Trimming removed 1 base at V and 4 bases at J, with 19 bases between. The CDR3 has 18 residues. Germline V gene lookup returns CDR1 MNHNS and CDR2 SASEGT.